The entry that follows covers one T cell receptor beta chain sequence. The antigen remains undetermined. This record belongs to a study of cytomegalovirus exposure and HLA in healthy donors. Study-level points and caveats: A later analysis linked a missense variant in DCLRE1C to the trimming of TCR beta V and J genes.

The CDR3 sequence is 15 residues long. The trim removed 10 bases at V and 5 bases at J, leaving 12 bases unmatched. Germline-derived CDR1 and CDR2 are LNHDA and SQIVND (reference sequence). With 60 Vbeta and 13 Jbeta primers, the PCR was carried out. The table came from immunoSEQ multiplex PCR; TCRdb's copy has only in-frame clones and leaves some out. Its table lists around 70,000 clones. Donors sampled were nominally healthy, though unrecorded immune exposures were likely. This receptor was identified in a female donor in good health and CMV-seropositive. Sequenced material: PBMCs. The chain joins TRBV19 to TRBJ1-1; 11 nucleotides agree with TRBD1. The CDR3 spells CATRRTGGFWTEAFF. The CDR3 DNA is TGTGCCACTAGACGGACAGGGGGCTTTTGGACTGAAGCTTTCTTT.